The 8 T cell receptor beta chains listed next were all sequenced from one sample in a study of shared clonotypes between healthy human individuals. The naive CD8 population came from CD45RO-negative cells selected for CCR7, without terminally differentiated effector memory CD45RA+ cells. Data came from immunoSEQ multiplex PCR; TCRdb stores just in-frame clones and leaves some out. This table has some 1,900,000 clones, about 94% appearing once. Source material: naive CD8+ T cells sorted from blood. These receptors were taken from a young man in good health.

The V call is TRBV29-1, the J call TRBJ2-1; the D is unclear. CDR3 length equals 15 residues. Deletions cut 5 bases from V and 3 bases from J, with 17 bases between. CDR1 is SQVTM, CDR2 ANQGSEA, per germline. In nucleotides, the CDR3 is TGCAGCGTTCAAGTTCGGACGGTTTTCTACAATGAGCAGTTCTTC. The encoded protein is CSVQVRTVFYNEQFF.

The chain employs TRBV27 and TRBJ2-7; possible D gene TRBD1, 6 bases. This CDR3 is 14 amino acids long. Germline V gene sequence: CDR1 MNHEY, CDR2 SMNVEV (reference sequence). V was cut by 5 bases and J by 5 bases, with 16 bases left in between. This CDR3 is CASSILQGSNEQYF. The DNA of the CDR3 is TGTGCCAGCAGTATCTTACAGGGATCCAACGAGCAGTACTTC.

The gene calls are TRBV6-6 and TRBJ2-3; D may be TRBD1 (5 bases). V dropped 5 bases and J dropped 0 bases, with 9 bases sitting between them. Germline V lookup: CDR1 MNHNY, CDR2 SVGAGI (reference sequence). There are 14 residues in the CDR3. Written as DNA, the CDR3 is TGTGCCAGCAGTCCGACAGAAAGCACAGATACGCAGTATTTT. This codes for CASSPTESTDTQYF.

The chain uses TRBV28 and TRBJ2-2; D unresolved. Trimming shortened V by 1 base and J by 1 base, and 4 bases separated the two germline ends. CDR1 is MDHEN and CDR2 is SYDVKM in the germline V gene. This CDR3 has 14 amino acids. The CDR3 DNA follows: TGTGCCAGCAGTTTATTCCAGAACACCGGGGAGCTGTTTTTT. This encodes CASSLFQNTGELFF.

This chain joins TRBV5-1 and TRBJ2-1, with 10 bases lining up with TRBD2. Unmatched junction bases numbered 9, after V lost 3 bases and J lost 9 bases. From germline, CDR1 is SGHRS and CDR2 YFSETQ. The CDR3 runs 15 residues. CDR3 amino acids: CASSSVLAGEGEQFF. The CDR3 nucleotides are TGCGCCAGCAGCTCCGTGCTAGCGGGGGAGGGTGAGCAGTTCTTC.

This sequence joins TRBV7-9 and TRBJ2-5, with D tentatively TRBD1 (6 bases). V was trimmed by 5 bases and J by 5 bases, leaving 21 bases between them. This CDR3 has 16 residues. Germline lookup yields CDR1 SEHNR and CDR2 FQNEAQ (reference sequence). The CDR3, as DNA: TGTGCCAGCAGCAAAACCCCTGAGGGGGTAAGGGAGACCCAGTACTTC. Protein sequence: CASSKTPEGVRETQYF. Looking up the rest from reference TRBV7-9 and TRBJ2-5 gives the full variable domain: DTGVSQNPRHKITKRGQNVTFRCDPISEHNRLYWYRQTLGQGPEFLTYFQNEAQLEKSRLLSDRFSAERPKGSFSTLEIQRTEQGDSAMYLCASSKTPEGVRETQYFGPGTRLLVL.

The CDR3, as DNA: TGTGCCAGCAGCCCGGACACAAATTACGAGCAGTACTTC. Translated, it gives CASSPDTNYEQYF. The chain recombines TRBV7-9 with TRBJ2-7; D may be TRBD1 (5 bases). CDR3 size: 13 residues. The germline gives CDR1 SEHNR, CDR2 FQNEAQ (reference sequence). Trimming left V 5 bases short and J 4 bases short, with 12 bases between.

This sequence joins TRBV2 and TRBJ1-5, with 9 bases matching TRBD1. The CDR3 covers 17 residues. The V gene's germline CDR1 is SNHLY and CDR2 FYNNEI. J lost 2 bases, V lost 3 bases, and 8 bases had no gene match. The CDR3 here is CASSEPGTGSGNQPQHF. The CDR3 nucleotides are TGTGCCAGCAGTGAGCCAGGGACAGGGTCTGGCAATCAGCCCCAGCATTTT.